These 12 T cell receptor beta chains share one sample of origin, sequenced in a study of metastatic and nonmetastatic thyroid tumors. All patients were treatment-naive before thyroid surgery. TCRdb re-processed the PCR reads through MiXCR. The profile shows some 20,000 clones, about a third of them singletons. Sequencing was performed on tumor tissue. Receptors originate from a female donor with papillary thyroid cancer or a benign thyroid nodule (not recorded which). Some clones in this sample may be carry-over from other donors' samples.

This clone was counted between two and nine times. The rearrangement joins TRBV28 to TRBJ1-1, with D possibly TRBD1 on 5 matching bases. The V gene's germline CDR1 is MDHEN and CDR2 SYDVKM. Trimming cost V 6 bases and J 6 bases, with 17 bases left between them. This CDR3 has 14 amino acids. CDR3 DNA sequence: TGTGCCAGCAGCCCAGTCGTGGCGGGGGCTGAAGCTTTCTTT. Amino acid sequence: CASSPVVAGAEAFF.

This clone was observed a handful of times. The chain joins TRBV6-1 to TRBJ1-1, with D uncertain. Looked up from germline, CDR1 is MNHNS and CDR2 is SASEGT. There are 18 residues in the CDR3. Trimming cost V 0 bases and J 1 base, with 18 bases left between them. CDR3 in amino acids: CASSEARGRALRNTEAFF. The CDR3 DNA reads as TGTGCCAGCAGTGAAGCTAGAGGTAGGGCCCTAAGGAACACTGAAGCTTTCTTT.

CDR3 in DNA: TGCGCCAGCAGCTTGGAGATTACAGGGCAGGGTGGCTACACCTTC. Protein sequence: CASSLEITGQGGYTF. The rearrangement joins TRBV5-1 to TRBJ1-2; D may be TRBD1 (6 bases). The V end was cut by 0 bases, the J end by 7 bases, with 16 bases between. The CDR3 sequence is 15 residues long. Germline V CDR1 and CDR2: SGHRS, YFSETQ.

This chain connects TRBV30 to TRBJ2-7, with D possibly being TRBD2 (6 bases). The CDR3 extends over 13 amino acids. Trimming removed 2 bases from V and 3 bases from J, with 11 bases in between. Germline assignment: CDR1 GTSNPN and CDR2 SVGIG (reference sequence). In nucleotides, the CDR3 is TGTGCCTGGAGTAGGCAGGGAGGCTACGAGCAGTACTTC. Translating it yields CAWSRQGGYEQYF.

Many counts were recorded for this clone. The CDR3 spells CASSPGPNYGYTF. As DNA, the CDR3 is TGTGCCAGCAGCCCGGGGCCTAACTATGGCTACACCTTC. The chain is built from TRBV6-1 and TRBJ1-2; tentatively, D is TRBD1 (5 bases). The CDR3 runs 13 residues. V was clipped by 6 bases and J by 0 bases, with 8 bases between them. CDR1 is MNHNS and CDR2 is SASEGT in the germline V gene.

This clone came up a few times. The chain is built from TRBV28 and TRBJ2-3; 9 bases match TRBD1. Germline CDR1 MDHEN, CDR2 SYDVKM. This CDR3 has 16 amino acids. V was clipped by 6 bases and J by 3 bases; unmatched bases: 10. The CDR3 coding sequence is TGTGCCAGCAGGGAACAGGGGGCGGTAGGTACAGATACGCAGTATTTT. This gives the protein CASREQGAVGTDTQYF. The variable domain in full, with the rest retrieved from reference TRBV28 and TRBJ2-3, is DVKVTQSSRYLVKRTGEKVFLECVQDMDHENMFWYRQDPGLGLRLIYFSYDVKMKEKGDIPEGYSVSREKKERFSLILESASTNQTSMYLCASREQGAVGTDTQYFGPGTRLTVL.

This clone was counted between two and nine times. The CDR3 nucleotides are TGTGCCAGCAGTGAAGCGCTGGTGAACACTGAAGCTTTCTTT. This gives the protein CASSEALVNTEAFF. The V gene is TRBV6-1, the J gene TRBJ1-1; no firm D call. The CDR3 runs 14 residues. The germline CDR1 and CDR2 sequences are MNHNS and SASEGT. Trimming shortened V by 0 bases and J by 0 bases, and 5 bases separated the two germline ends.

A few counts support this clone. CDR3 coding DNA: TGTGCCAGCAGACGAAAGGCGGCGGGGGGCCATGAGCAGTTCTTC. This gives the protein CASRRKAAGGHEQFF. The chain links TRBV6-1 to TRBJ2-1; 8 nucleotides align to TRBD2. J lost 8 bases, V lost 6 bases, and 12 bases had no gene match. The germline CDR1 and CDR2 sequences are MNHNS and SASEGT. This CDR3 region has 15 residues.

The chain joins TRBV11-2 to TRBJ2-7; D is uncertain. CDR3 length equals 11 residues. The germline V gene has CDR1 SGHAT and CDR2 FQNNGV. The V gene lost 4 bases and the J gene lost 3 bases, with 4 bases spanning the gap. The CDR3 reads CASSSNYEQYF. DNA for the CDR3: TGTGCCAGCAGCTCTAACTACGAGCAGTACTTC.

The genes are TRBV28 and TRBJ2-1, with D uncertain. V shed 4 bases and J shed 8 bases, with 6 bases lying between them. CDR1 and CDR2 (germline): MDHEN, SYDVKM. The CDR3 has 11 amino acids. The CDR3 nucleotides are TGTGCCAGCAGTTCCGGATATGAGCAGTTCTTC. Protein sequence: CASSSGYEQFF.

This clone came up a few times. The V gene is TRBV28, the J gene TRBJ1-6; 9 bases align to TRBD1. After removal of 8 bases from V and 9 bases from J, the junction contained 8 bases not matched to a gene. CDR1 and CDR2 (germline): MDHEN, SYDVKM. This CDR3 has 14 amino acids. The CDR3 nucleotides read TGTGCCAGCGGGACAGGGTTCAGGGGTTCACCCCTCCACTTT. This encodes CASGTGFRGSPLHF. Supplemented by reference TRBV28 and TRBJ1-6, the full variable domain reads DVKVTQSSRYLVKRTGEKVFLECVQDMDHENMFWYRQDPGLGLRLIYFSYDVKMKEKGDIPEGYSVSREKKERFSLILESASTNQTSMYLCASGTGFRGSPLHFGNGTRLTVT.

The chain joins TRBV20-1 to TRBJ1-5; D gene unclear. The CDR3 is 13 amino acids. The germline gives CDR1 DFQATT, CDR2 SNEGSKA (reference sequence). Trimming took 6 bases from V and 4 from J, leaving 13 bases between them. The CDR3 region is CSAKTSLNQPQHF. CDR3 nucleotides: TGCAGTGCAAAGACATCACTTAATCAGCCCCAGCATTTT.